The present T cell receptor beta chain was sequenced within a study of response to subunit inactivated influenza vaccine. Overall study results and limits: The study's authors posited that every seasonal influenza vaccination enlists few new T cells.

V shed 6 bases, J shed 6 bases, and the junction held 11 bases outside the gene matches. CDR1 is SQVTM and CDR2 is ANQGSEA in the germline V gene. The CDR3 is 14 amino acids. About this clonotype itself: What it recognizes is unknown.

TCRdb reprocessed the RT-PCR reads with MiXCR, giving one entry per CDR3 protein. The sample records about 780,000 distinct CDR3 sequences, about 18% being singletons. V gene TRBV29-1 combines with J gene TRBJ2-7; TRBD2 agrees at 10 bases. The TCR sequence derives from a man aged 50-59 years who received an inactivated influenza vaccine. This sample comprised PBMCs from blood, obtained 4 to 6 days after vaccination. The CDR3 sequence: CSVHGLAVPREQYF. The DNA for the CDR3 is TGCAGCGTCCACGGACTAGCGGTACCTCGCGAGCAGTACTTC.